The T cell receptor (beta chain) under discussion was sequenced for a study of T-cell memory formation after mild COVID-19. TCRdb reanalysed the 5' RACE reads using MiXCR and keeps one entry per CDR3 protein. Among over 400,000 distinct CDR3 sequences listed, 23% were seen once. Trimming pared 1 base from V and 9 bases from J, leaving 16 bases between. Germline V lookup: CDR1 DFQATT, CDR2 SNEGSKA (reference sequence). This CDR3 region has 14 residues. The chain has TRBV20-1 and TRBJ2-1; D possibly corresponds to TRBD2 (5 bases). This TCR derives from an adult woman who had mild COVID-19 (a few samples of this study predate the infection). Cell type and time point are not known. The sample taken for sequencing was PBMCs or a T cell subset sorted from them (not recorded which). The DNA for the CDR3 is TGCAGTGCTAGAGCCCGGAGGCAGGCACTTGAGCAGTTCTTC. It is translated as CSARARRQALEQFF.